This is a list of T cell receptor beta chains from one sample in a study of blood T cell repertoires in COVID-19. Repertoires were generated with immunoSEQ multiplex PCR, while TCRdb's copy carries only in-frame clones and drops some. The data show roughly 190,000 clones, with around 80% seen just once and about 15% held by the top ten. The sequencing input was peripheral blood. The receptors were sampled from a woman in her 70s with COVID-19, enrolled during active disease. Each CDR3 is given with its conserved first and last residue. A D gene is named only where the DNA matches it firmly. The size of a clone is reported for some rows only, either as once, few or many, or as a class for expanded clones.

j_call d_call cdr3_length clone_size v_call cdr3_nt cdr3_aa
TRBJ2-1 TRBD2 16 - TRBV27 TGTGCCAGCAAAAGACTAGCGGGAGTTCTGGACAATGAGCAGTTCTTC CASKRLAGVLDNEQFF
TRBJ1-2 TRBD1 16 once TRBV28 TGTGCCAGCAGTTTCCTGCCGGGACAGGGGAGCTATGGCTACACCTTC CASSFLPGQGSYGYTF
TRBJ1-1 TRBD1 13 - TRBV18 TGTGCCAGATCAGGGACAGGGGCCACTGAAGCTTTCTTT CARSGTGATEAFF
TRBJ2-2 - 17 - TRBV11-2 TGTGCCAGCAGCTCTAGAAGTAGCGGAACGAACACCGGGGAGCTGTTTTTT CASSSRSSGTNTGELFF
TRBJ1-1 TRBD1 16 - TRBV18 TGTGCCAGCTCACCTGATCAACAGGGGGCGTGGACTGAAGCTTTCTTT CASSPDQQGAWTEAFF
TRBJ2-5 - 11 once TRBV20-1 TGCAGTGCTGCCCTTGGGGCGATCCAGTACTTC CSAALGAIQYF
TRBJ2-7 TRBD1 14 - TRBV28 TGTGCCAGCAGTTTACCGTGGACAGGGTACGAGCAGTACTTC CASSLPWTGYEQYF
TRBJ2-7 TRBD1 15 - TRBV7-9 TGTGCCAGCAGCGCGACCGGGACAGGGAACTACGAGCAGTACTTC CASSATGTGNYEQYF
TRBJ2-1 TRBD2 15 - TRBV3-1/TRBV3-2 TGTGCCAGCAGTCAGCGGGGTAGCTGGGACAATGAGCAGTTCTTC CASSQRGSWDNEQFF
TRBJ1-6 - 14 - TRBV10-3 TGTGCCATCAGGAGCTCCGGGGATAATTCACCCCTCCACTTT CAIRSSGDNSPLHF
TRBJ1-5 - 13 - TRBV27 TGTGCCAGCAGTTTGAGGGAAGGTCAGCCCCAGCATTTT CASSLREGQPQHF
TRBJ2-1 TRBD1 15 - TRBV6-5 TGTGCCAGCAGCATCCAGGACAGGGGGCGCGGTGAGCAGTTCTTC CASSIQDRGRGEQFF
TRBJ1-2 - 13 - TRBV5-1 TGCGCCAGCAGGTCCGGTGATAACTATGGCTACACCTTC CASRSGDNYGYTF
TRBJ2-5 - 13 - TRBV12-3/TRBV12-4 TGTGCCAGCAGCCCTACAACGCGGGAGACCCAGTACTTC CASSPTTRETQYF
TRBJ2-3 TRBD2 16 - TRBV6-5 TGTGCCAGCAGTTACAACTTGGGACTACCCACAGATACGCAGTATTTT CASSYNLGLPTDTQYF
TRBJ1-5 TRBD1 14 - TRBV6-6 TGTGCCAGCAGTTACGGGACAGGTGGCCAGCCCCAGCATTTT CASSYGTGGQPQHF